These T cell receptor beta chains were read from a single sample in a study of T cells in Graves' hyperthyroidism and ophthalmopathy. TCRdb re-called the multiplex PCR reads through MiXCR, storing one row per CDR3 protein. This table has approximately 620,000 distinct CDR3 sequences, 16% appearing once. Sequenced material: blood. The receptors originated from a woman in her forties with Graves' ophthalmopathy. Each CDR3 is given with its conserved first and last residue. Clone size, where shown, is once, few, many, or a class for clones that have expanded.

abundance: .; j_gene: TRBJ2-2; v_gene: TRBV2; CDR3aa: CASSEGTGELFF
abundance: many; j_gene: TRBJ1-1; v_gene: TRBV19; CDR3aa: CASKEQPNTEAFF
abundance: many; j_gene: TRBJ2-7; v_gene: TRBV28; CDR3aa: CASRDRGMGGETNYEQYF
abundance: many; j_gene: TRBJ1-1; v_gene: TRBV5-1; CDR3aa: CASSLEGDEAFF
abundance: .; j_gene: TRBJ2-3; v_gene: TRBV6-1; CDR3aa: CASSLPRTGSSDTQYF
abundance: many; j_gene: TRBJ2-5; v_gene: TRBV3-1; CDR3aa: CASSSEGETQYF
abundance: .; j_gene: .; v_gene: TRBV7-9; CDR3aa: CASSLRGGETQFF
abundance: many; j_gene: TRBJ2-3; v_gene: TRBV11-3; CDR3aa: CASSSGLAGDTGTDTQYF
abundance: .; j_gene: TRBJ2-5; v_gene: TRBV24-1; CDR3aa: CAASDLPGQAQETQYF
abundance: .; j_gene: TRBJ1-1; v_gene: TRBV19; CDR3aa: CASSTARVDTEAFF
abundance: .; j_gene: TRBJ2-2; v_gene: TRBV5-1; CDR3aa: CASSRVAGAGELFF
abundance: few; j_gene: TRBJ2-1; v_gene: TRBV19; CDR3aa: CATQDGNEQFF
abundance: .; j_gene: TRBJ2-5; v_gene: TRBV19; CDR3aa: CASSARTGGKETQYF
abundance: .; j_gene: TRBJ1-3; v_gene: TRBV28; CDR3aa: CASSPDSNSGNTIYF
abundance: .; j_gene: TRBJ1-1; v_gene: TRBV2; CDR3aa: CASSEWQGGDGAFF
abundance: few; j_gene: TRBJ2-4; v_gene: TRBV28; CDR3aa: CASSTLRGVNIQYF
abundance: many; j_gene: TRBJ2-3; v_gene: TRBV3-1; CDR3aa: CASSQVTDTQYF
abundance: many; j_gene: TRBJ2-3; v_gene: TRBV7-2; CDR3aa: CASSSYTDTQYF
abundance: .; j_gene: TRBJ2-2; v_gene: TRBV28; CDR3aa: CASSLPSGGTGELFF
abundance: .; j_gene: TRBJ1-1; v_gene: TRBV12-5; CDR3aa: CASGLDGNTEAFF
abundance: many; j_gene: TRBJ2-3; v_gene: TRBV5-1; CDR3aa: CASSSRLDRGRDTQYF
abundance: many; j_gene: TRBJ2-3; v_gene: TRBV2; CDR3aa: CASRPTSGRGFSTDTQYF
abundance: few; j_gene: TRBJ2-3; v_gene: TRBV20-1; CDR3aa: CSAIHNRKDTQYF
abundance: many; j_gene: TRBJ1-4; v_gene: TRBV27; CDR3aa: CASRFSGGSNEKLFF
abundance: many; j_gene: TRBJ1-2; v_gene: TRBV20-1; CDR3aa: CSASRAGQSNYGYTF
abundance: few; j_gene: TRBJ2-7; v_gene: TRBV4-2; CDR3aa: CASSASTGDPSYEQYF
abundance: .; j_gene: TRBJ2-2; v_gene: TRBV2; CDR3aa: CASSDGLVNTGELFF
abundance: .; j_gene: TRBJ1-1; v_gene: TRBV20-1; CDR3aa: CSASPGTSEAFF
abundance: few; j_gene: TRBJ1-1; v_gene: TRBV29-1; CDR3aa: CSVPGQQNTEAFF
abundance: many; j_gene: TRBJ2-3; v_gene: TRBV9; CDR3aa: CASSPRTSGRTDTQYF
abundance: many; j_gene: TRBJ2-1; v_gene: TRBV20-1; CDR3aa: CSARDPGAGVGNEQFF
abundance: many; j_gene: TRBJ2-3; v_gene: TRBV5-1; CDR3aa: CASSLQRADTQYF
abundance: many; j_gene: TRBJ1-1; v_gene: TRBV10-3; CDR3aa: CAISESGPSDTEAFF
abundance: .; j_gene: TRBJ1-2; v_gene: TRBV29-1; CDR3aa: CSVALETNYGYTF
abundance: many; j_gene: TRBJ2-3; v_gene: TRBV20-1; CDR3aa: CSARTGGGLDTQYF
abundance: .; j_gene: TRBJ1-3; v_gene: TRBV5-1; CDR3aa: CASSPDLGNTIYF
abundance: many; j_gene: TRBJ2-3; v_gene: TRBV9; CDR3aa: CASSVTSGGYLSTDTQYF
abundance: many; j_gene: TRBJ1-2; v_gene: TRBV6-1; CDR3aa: CASSYTFVGIGIYGYTF
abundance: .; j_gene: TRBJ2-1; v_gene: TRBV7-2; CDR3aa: CASSTLAGPTYNEQFF
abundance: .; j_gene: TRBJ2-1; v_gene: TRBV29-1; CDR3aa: CSASQVQAEQFF
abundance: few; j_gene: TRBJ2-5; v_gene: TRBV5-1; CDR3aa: CASSSEGAQYF
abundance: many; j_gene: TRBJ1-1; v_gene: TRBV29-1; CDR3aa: CSVEGRGPEAFF
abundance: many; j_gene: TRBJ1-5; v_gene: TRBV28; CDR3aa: CASSLEFVGNQPQHF
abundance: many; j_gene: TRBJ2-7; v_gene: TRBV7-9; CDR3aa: CASSTTPGTPGAYEQYF
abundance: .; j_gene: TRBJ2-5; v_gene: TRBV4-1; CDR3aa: CASSQDRGGMETQYF
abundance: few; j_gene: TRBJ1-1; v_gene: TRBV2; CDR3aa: CASSGGRAGEAFF
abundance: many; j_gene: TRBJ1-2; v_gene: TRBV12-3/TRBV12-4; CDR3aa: CASSLEPGSGYTF